Following are 32 T cell receptor beta chains from one sample sequenced in a study of identical twins. Each CDR3 protein gets one entry after TCRdb re-called the 5' RACE reads with MiXCR. The profile covers 450,000 or so distinct CDR3 sequences, with more than 13% appearing a single time and approximately 1% taken by the ten largest. The same data also contributed to another study, on yellow fever vaccine responses in identical twins.

The sample taken for sequencing was CD4+ T cells sorted from blood. The receptors stem from a woman aged 18-35 years in good health.

CDR3 bases: TGCGCCAGCAGTCGGACAAGGGCGGGCTACGAGCAGTACTTC. It is translated as CASSRTRAGYEQYF. This chain joins TRBV10-1 and TRBJ2-7; tentatively, D is TRBD1 or TRBD2 (5 bases each). The CDR3 extends over 14 amino acids. CDR1 and CDR2 (germline): WNHNN, SYGVQD (reference sequence). The V gene lost 5 bases and the J gene lost 3 bases, with 14 bases spanning the gap.

This sequence joins TRBV24-1 and TRBJ2-2; TRBD1 is a possible D gene (5 bases). CDR3 length: 16 residues. In germline, CDR1 is KGHDR, CDR2 SFDVKD. Trimming stripped 4 bases from V and 5 bases from J, with 16 bases between. The CDR3: CATSDPTAGMTGELFF. The CDR3 DNA reads as TGTGCCACCAGTGACCCGACTGCAGGGATGACCGGGGAGCTGTTTTTT.

This clonotype has a handful of counts. The chain carries TRBV12-3 or TRBV12-4 and TRBJ2-5; TRBD2 might be the D (6 bases). Trimming left V 3 bases short and J 1 base short, with 9 bases between. This CDR3 spans 14 amino acids. The CDR3 bases are TGTGCCAGCAGTTTCGCGGGGATCCAAGAGACCCAGTACTTC. It yields the protein CASSFAGIQETQYF.

This clonotype has more than one count but fewer than ten. The V gene is TRBV12-3 or TRBV12-4, the J gene TRBJ1-1; D is unclear. Trimming left V 3 bases short and J 8 bases short, with 13 bases between. This CDR3 contains 13 residues. The CDR3 nucleotides are TGTGCCAGCAGTTTCGGGCAGCAGAAAGAAGCTTTCTTT. Protein product: CASSFGQQKEAFF.

In this sample, this clonotype turned up many times. The chain carries TRBV29-1 and TRBJ2-3; no reliable D call. The germline CDR1 and CDR2 sequences are SQVTM and ANQGSEA. This CDR3 contains 13 residues. Between the trimmed V and J ends, which lost 4 bases and 3 bases, there was a span of 11 bases. CDR3 coding DNA: TGCAGCGTTGCAAAGGCCGGAACAGATACGCAGTATTTT. The encoded protein is CSVAKAGTDTQYF.

This clonotype has only a few counts. The chain combines TRBV27 with TRBJ2-3; D may be TRBD2 (5 bases). The ends were cut back, 7 bases at V and 2 bases at J, with 13 bases in the middle. Germline loops: CDR1 MNHEY, CDR2 SMNVEV (reference sequence). This CDR3 is 14 amino acids long. The CDR3: CASTLRGTTDTQYF. CDR3 coding DNA: TGTGCCAGCACCCTCCGGGGAACCACAGATACGCAGTATTTT.

The rearrangement uses TRBV2 and TRBJ2-3, with 11 bases lining up with TRBD2. V lost 5 bases, J lost 3 bases, and 7 bases stayed unmatched. This CDR3 region has 16 residues. CDR1 is SNHLY, CDR2 FYNNEI, per germline. The CDR3 protein is CASSLIAGGPTDTQYF. The CDR3 DNA sequence: TGTGCCAGCAGTCTTATAGCGGGGGGGCCGACAGATACGCAGTATTTT.

This clonotype was counted a few times. The CDR3 DNA is TGCGCCAGCAGTGAGTCAGCCGGGACTAGCGGGAGAAATGAGCAGTTCTTC. Encoded protein: CASSESAGTSGRNEQFF. The V and J genes are TRBV10-2 and TRBJ2-1; 14 bases fit TRBD2. Losses at the gene ends were 0 bases for V and 7 bases for J; bases not matched to a gene: 5. Germline V gene data show CDR1 as WSHSY and CDR2 as SAAADI. The CDR3 has 17 amino acids.

The chain links TRBV28 to TRBJ2-3, with D unresolved. The CDR3 is made up of 12 amino acids. Trimming stripped 8 bases from V and 4 bases from J, with 10 bases between. The germline V gene has CDR1 MDHEN and CDR2 SYDVKM. CDR3 loop: CASAIISDTQYF. The CDR3, as DNA: TGTGCCAGCGCAATAATTTCAGATACGCAGTATTTT.

The chain joins TRBV14 to TRBJ2-2; 10 positions match TRBD2. Germline-derived CDR1 and CDR2 are SGHDN and FVKESK. The ends lost 3 bases at V and 4 bases at J; junction bases unmatched: 5. There are 16 residues in the CDR3. The CDR3 DNA follows: TGTGCCAGCAGCCACCGGACTAGCGGAAGCACCGGGGAGCTGTTTTTT. Residues: CASSHRTSGSTGELFF.

There are a few counts of this clonotype. The rearrangement joins TRBV20-1 to TRBJ2-5, with D unclear. Germline assignment: CDR1 DFQATT and CDR2 SNEGSKA (reference sequence). Trimming cost V 6 bases and J 3 bases, with 5 bases left between them. CDR3 length: 10 amino acids. CDR3 sequence (DNA): TGCAGTGCCCGAAAAGAGACCCAGTACTTC. Translation gives CSARKETQYF.

A few counts support this clonotype. The V gene is TRBV7-2, the J gene TRBJ2-1; D uncertain. CDR3 length equals 12 residues. Germline CDR1 and CDR2: SGHTA and FQGNSA. The germline V and J ends were trimmed by 5 bases and 6 bases, with 8 bases remaining between them. The CDR3 is CASSPLRNEQFF. CDR3 nucleotide sequence: TGTGCCAGCAGCCCCTTACGCAATGAGCAGTTCTTC.

The chain recombines TRBV5-1 with TRBJ2-5; D is perhaps TRBD1 or TRBD2 (5 bases each). V lost 4 bases to trimming and J lost 7 bases, with 14 bases between them. Looked up from germline, CDR1 is SGHRS and CDR2 is YFSETQ. The CDR3 is 13 amino acids. This CDR3 reads CASSLWDLGTQYF. The DNA of the CDR3 is TGCGCCAGCAGCCTTTGGGACCTCGGGACCCAGTACTTC. Looking up the rest from reference TRBV5-1 and TRBJ2-5 gives the full variable domain: KAGVTQTPRYLIKTRGQQVTLSCSPISGHRSVSWYQQTPGQGLQFLFEYFSETQRNKGNFPGRFSGRQFSNSRSEMNVSTLELGDSALYLCASSLWDLGTQYFGPGTRLLVL.

J is TRBJ2-1 and V is TRBV5-1, with 10 bases matching TRBD1. The CDR3 loop spans 15 amino acids. With V trimmed by 4 bases and J by 4 bases, 5 bases remained unmatched. Germline CDR1 SGHRS, CDR2 YFSETQ. For the CDR3, the DNA is TGCGCCAGCAGCCGGGGGACAGGGGCTTACAATGAGCAGTTCTTC. Amino acids: CASSRGTGAYNEQFF. The full variable domain, rest sourced from reference TRBV5-1 and TRBJ2-1, is KAGVTQTPRYLIKTRGQQVTLSCSPISGHRSVSWYQQTPGQGLQFLFEYFSETQRNKGNFPGRFSGRQFSNSRSEMNVSTLELGDSALYLCASSRGTGAYNEQFFGPGTRLTVL.

This clonotype was detected many times. The chain uses TRBV12-3 or TRBV12-4 and TRBJ2-1; TRBD2 is a possible D gene (5 bases). V was cut by 5 bases and J by 4 bases, with 15 bases left in between. This CDR3 is 15 amino acids long. Here the CDR3 reads CASSPDGKVYNEQFF. CDR3 nucleotides: TGTGCCAGCAGTCCGGACGGGAAAGTATACAATGAGCAGTTCTTC.

In its sample, this clonotype was seen a few times. The chain couples TRBV3-1 to TRBJ1-1, with TRBD1 as a possible D gene (6 bases). The ends were cut back, 4 bases at V and 4 bases at J, with 13 bases in the middle. Germline-derived CDR1 and CDR2 are LGHDT and YNNKEL (reference sequence). CDR3 size: 14 residues. The CDR3 nucleotides read TGTGCCAGCAGCCGAAAAACAGGGTTCACTGAAGCTTTCTTT. As protein: CASSRKTGFTEAFF.

Ten or more counts support this clonotype. The chain uses TRBV12-3 or TRBV12-4 and TRBJ1-1; TRBD1 is a possible D gene (5 bases). CDR3 size: 16 residues. Trimming stripped 4 bases from V and 0 bases from J, with 15 bases between. The CDR3, as DNA: TGTGCCAGCAGTTGGTGGGGCAGACCCATGAACACTGAAGCTTTCTTT. As protein: CASSWWGRPMNTEAFF.

The V gene is TRBV5-1, the J gene TRBJ1-6, with 10 positions matching TRBD1. V trimming: 0 bases; J trimming: 12 bases; junction bases outside the gene matches: 6. The germline V gene encodes CDR1 SGHRS and CDR2 YFSETQ. CDR3 length: 15 amino acids. The CDR3 coding sequence is TGCGCCAGCAGCTTGGGAGGGGACAGGGGCGGACCCCTCCACTTT. It yields the protein CASSLGGDRGGPLHF.

This clonotype was counted a few times. This chain links TRBV28 with TRBJ2-7, with TRBD2 matching 12 bases. Unmatched junction bases numbered 9, after V lost 6 bases and J lost 0 bases. This CDR3 is built from 17 residues. Germline V gives CDR1 MDHEN, CDR2 SYDVKM. CDR3 residues: CASSWTSGEISSYEQYF. CDR3 sequence (DNA): TGTGCCAGCAGCTGGACTAGCGGGGAGATAAGCTCCTACGAGCAGTACTTC.

There are a few counts of this clonotype. A read error may produce the germline difference seen at one junction end. The rearrangement links TRBV12-3 or TRBV12-4 to TRBJ2-5, with D perhaps matching TRBD1 or TRBD2 (7 bases each). The CDR3 contains 18 residues. CDR3 protein: CASCLAGGGTGHQETQYF. CDR3 coding DNA: TGTGCCAGCTGTTTAGCAGGGGGGGGGACTGGTCACCAAGAGACCCAGTACTTC.

The sample holds a few counts of this clonotype. This chain uses TRBV30 with TRBJ1-6; no reliable D call. The CDR3 extends over 13 amino acids. Trimming cost V 0 bases and J 4 bases, with 4 bases left between them. CDR1 and CDR2 (germline): GTSNPN, SVGIG (reference sequence). The CDR3 loop reads CAWSVGYNSPLHF. CDR3 in DNA: TGTGCCTGGAGTGTAGGGTATAATTCACCCCTCCACTTT.

This clonotype was counted between two and nine times. V usage is TRBV28 and J usage is TRBJ2-1; D may match TRBD1 or TRBD2 (5 bases each). Germline V gene lookup returns CDR1 MDHEN and CDR2 SYDVKM. CDR3 length: 13 residues. Trimming removed 7 bases from V and 13 bases from J, with 20 bases in between. The CDR3 DNA sequence: TGTGCCAGCAAAACAACACCCCCGGGACCTCAGTTCTTC. Protein product: CASKTTPPGPQFF.

Only a few counts were recorded for this clonotype. The chain joins TRBV20-1 to TRBJ2-5, with TRBD2 matching 10 bases. From germline, CDR1 is DFQATT and CDR2 SNEGSKA (reference sequence). The ends lost 1 base at V and 7 bases at J; junction bases unmatched: 9. CDR3 length: 15 residues. The CDR3 region is CSARASGGLSGTQYF. In DNA form, the CDR3 reads TGCAGTGCTAGAGCTAGCGGGGGCCTGTCGGGGACCCAGTACTTC.

This clonotype was seen ten or more times. The genes are TRBV7-3 and TRBJ2-1; 9 bases match TRBD1. The CDR3 covers 15 residues. CDR1 is SGHTA, CDR2 FQGTGA, per germline. V gave up 5 bases and J gave up 1 base; unmatched junction bases: 3. DNA of the CDR3: TGTGCCAGCAGCCCAGACAGGGGGTCCTACAATGAGCAGTTCTTC. Translation gives CASSPDRGSYNEQFF.

This clonotype appeared a few times. This chain joins TRBV29-1 and TRBJ1-3; D is unresolved. Trimming removed 2 bases from V and 3 bases from J, with 8 bases in between. The CDR3 covers 13 residues. The germline V gene encodes CDR1 SQVTM and CDR2 ANQGSEA. CDR3 bases: TGCAGCGTTGAACCGGGGAGTGGAAACACCATATATTTT. This codes for CSVEPGSGNTIYF.

This sequence joins TRBV7-9 and TRBJ2-1, with a weak D call TRBD2 (6 bases). The CDR3 covers 16 residues. Germline V gene data show CDR1 as SEHNR and CDR2 as FQNEAQ (reference sequence). V lost 1 base to trimming and J lost 4 bases, with 14 bases between them. The CDR3 here is CASSLDPAGQYNEQFF. CDR3 in DNA: TGTGCCAGCAGCTTAGATCCCGCGGGGCAGTACAATGAGCAGTTCTTC.

This clonotype appeared many times. This chain connects TRBV15 to TRBJ2-2, with 11 bases that match TRBD2. J gave up 5 bases and V 5 bases, and 7 bases lay outside the gene matches. CDR1 is LNHNV and CDR2 is YYDKDF in the germline V gene (reference sequence). CDR3 length equals 16 residues. The CDR3 DNA follows: TGTGCCACCAGCTCAGTTTGGACTAGCGGGACCGGGGAGCTGTTTTTT. Residues: CATSSVWTSGTGELFF.

This chain uses TRBV7-8 with TRBJ2-5; tentatively, D is TRBD2 (6 bases). V lost 1 base to trimming and J lost 2 bases, with 11 bases between them. The V gene's germline CDR1 is SGHVS and CDR2 FQNEAQ. This CDR3 spans 15 amino acids. CDR3 sequence: CASSLGRGVQETQYF. Here the CDR3 DNA reads TGTGCCAGCAGCTTAGGGCGGGGCGTTCAAGAGACCCAGTACTTC.

This chain uses TRBV28 with TRBJ1-1, with 10 nucleotides matching TRBD1. This CDR3 has 16 residues. Germline CDR1 is MDHEN and CDR2 is SYDVKM. V lost 4 bases to trimming and J lost 3 bases; unmatched junction nucleotides: 8. In DNA form, the CDR3 reads TGTGCCAGCAGTTCACCCGGGGACAGGGGATACACTGAAGCTTTCTTT. It yields the protein CASSSPGDRGYTEAFF. The full variable domain, rest sourced from reference TRBV28 and TRBJ1-1, is DVKVTQSSRYLVKRTGEKVFLECVQDMDHENMFWYRQDPGLGLRLIYFSYDVKMKEKGDIPEGYSVSREKKERFSLILESASTNQTSMYLCASSSPGDRGYTEAFFGQGTRLTVV.

The chain carries TRBV9 and TRBJ1-4, with a tentative D call TRBD1 (5 bases). The CDR3 extends over 14 amino acids. V was pared by 2 bases and J by 8 bases, with 13 bases between. Per the germline V gene, CDR1 is SGDLS and CDR2 is YYNGEE. As DNA, the CDR3 is TGTGCCAGCAGCGTTGGGGGACTTAAGGAAAAACTGTTTTTT. As protein: CASSVGGLKEKLFF. Drawing the rest from reference TRBV9 and TRBJ1-4, the complete variable domain is DSGVTQTPKHLITATGQRVTLRCSPRSGDLSVYWYQQSLDQGLQFLIQYYNGEERAKGNILERFSAQQFPDLHSELNLSSLELGDSALYFCASSVGGLKEKLFFGSGTQLSVL.

This chain joins TRBV5-4 and TRBJ2-4; a weak D match, TRBD1 (6 bases). The germline V gene has CDR1 SGHNT and CDR2 YYREEE (reference sequence). The CDR3 has 15 amino acids. Trimming cost V 4 bases and J 4 bases, with 15 bases left between them. CDR3 region: CASSRRSQGKNIQYF. CDR3 sequence (DNA): TGTGCCAGCAGCCGGCGGTCGCAGGGGAAAAACATTCAGTACTTC.

This clonotype was seen a few times. V usage is TRBV12-3 or TRBV12-4 and J usage is TRBJ1-6; 8 positions match TRBD1. This CDR3 spans 15 amino acids. After removal of 6 bases from V and 6 bases from J, the junction contained 7 bases not matched to a gene. The CDR3 coding sequence is TGTGCCAGCAGCCAATCGACAGGGGCTAATTCACCCCTCCACTTT. It is translated as CASSQSTGANSPLHF.